Sequencing of this T cell receptor (beta chain) was carried out in a study of OX40 agonist ivuxolimab in advanced cancers. The V end lost 3 bases, the J end lost 1 base, and 7 bases lay between the germline ends. This CDR3 is 14 amino acids long. Germline CDR1 reads MGHRA; CDR2 reads YSYEKL. Produced via immunoSEQ multiplex PCR; TCRdb's table is partial and in-frame only. The repertoire consists of fewer than 80,000 clones, with roughly nine tenths occurring once and the leading ten covering 12%. The source is an adult with an advanced solid tumor such as melanoma, head and neck, liver or kidney cancer. Here the sequenced sample was CD4+ or CD8+ T cells sorted from blood, taken in a trial of the OX40 agonist ivuxolimab. The gene calls are TRBV4-1 and TRBJ2-1; D is undetermined. CDR3 protein: CASSQLGSYNEQFF. CDR3 nucleotides: TGCGCCAGCAGCCAGCTGGGATCCTACAATGAGCAGTTCTTC.